The 22 T cell receptor beta chains in this list originate from one sample, sequenced in a study of beta chain features in type 1 diabetes. Sequencing targeted expressed TCRB transcripts, as all isolated RNA had been reverse transcribed. The repertoire was sequenced with immunoSEQ multiplex PCR; TCRdb's copy has only in-frame clones and lacks some. The sample carries over 700,000 clones, 15% to 20% recorded once. The specimen was naive CD4+ T cells from blood. Receptors were obtained from a young woman in good health.

This clone was counted a few times. The chain is built from TRBV15 and TRBJ1-5; D unclear. The CDR3 has 16 amino acids. Trimming took 3 bases from V and 2 from J, leaving 14 bases between them. CDR1 is LNHNV, CDR2 YYDKDF, per germline (reference sequence). The CDR3 nucleotides are TGTGCCACCAGCAGGGCAGCCCAAGGTCGCAATCAGCCCCAGCATTTT. Encoded protein: CATSRAAQGRNQPQHF.

This chain connects TRBV25-1 to TRBJ2-5; 8 bases are shared with TRBD2. The CDR3 has 13 amino acids. V shed 7 bases, J shed 3 bases, and the junction held 4 bases outside the gene matches. From germline, CDR1 is MGHDK and CDR2 SYGVNS. CDR3 loop: CASTNSGKETQYF. The CDR3 region has the DNA TGTGCCAGCACAAATAGCGGGAAAGAGACCCAGTACTTC. Variable domain in full (rest from reference TRBV25-1 and TRBJ2-5): EADIYQTPRYLVIGTGKKITLECSQTMGHDKMYWYQQDPGMELHLIHYSYGVNSTEKGDLSSESTVSRIRTEHFPLTLESARPSHTSQYLCASTNSGKETQYFGPGTRLLVL.

The chain couples TRBV7-2 to TRBJ2-5, with a tentative D call TRBD1 (5 bases). Trimming left V 1 base short and J 4 bases short, with 22 bases between. The CDR3 loop spans 18 amino acids. Germline V gene lookup returns CDR1 SGHTA and CDR2 FQGNSA. CDR3 amino acids: CASSLVSGGRVVSETQYF. For the CDR3, the DNA is TGTGCCAGCAGCTTAGTCAGTGGTGGCAGGGTTGTTTCAGAGACCCAGTACTTC.

This clone came up a few times. The chain employs TRBV11-3 and TRBJ2-2; D is perhaps TRBD2 (6 bases). This CDR3 has 14 residues. Trimming removed 7 bases from V and 6 bases from J, with 15 bases in between. In germline, CDR1 is SGHNT, CDR2 YENEEA. CDR3 loop: CASKRDSSPGELFF. The CDR3 region has the DNA TGTGCCAGCAAACGGGACTCTTCTCCCGGGGAGCTGTTTTTT.

Only a few counts were recorded for this clone. The V and J genes are TRBV29-1 and TRBJ1-2; D is uncertain. V lost 4 bases and J lost 0, with 9 bases in between. This CDR3 region has 13 residues. The germline V gene has CDR1 SQVTM and CDR2 ANQGSEA. The CDR3 loop reads CSVAAVANYGYTF. The CDR3 region has the DNA TGCAGCGTTGCTGCAGTAGCTAACTATGGCTACACCTTC.

This clone occurred a few times. The rearrangement joins TRBV19 to TRBJ1-5; possible D gene TRBD1, 5 bases. Trimming left V 5 bases short and J 3 bases short, with 14 bases between. This CDR3 is built from 15 residues. Germline CDR1 is LNHDA and CDR2 is SQIVND (reference sequence). Written as DNA, the CDR3 is TGTGCCAGTAGTCCCGGGACGGGGCCCAATCAGCCCCAGCATTTT. Its protein is CASSPGTGPNQPQHF.

The rearrangement uses TRBV28 and TRBJ2-7; D is uncertain. Trimming removed 2 bases at V and 5 bases at J, with 16 bases between. Germline loops: CDR1 MDHEN, CDR2 SYDVKM. The CDR3 is made up of 15 amino acids. The CDR3 nucleotides read TGTGCCAGCAGTTTAGATCCCCTAGTGCACCACGAGCAGTACTTC. This translates into CASSLDPLVHHEQYF.

The V and J genes are TRBV2 and TRBJ2-3; no clear D gene. Germline CDR1 and CDR2: SNHLY and FYNNEI. V was pared by 10 bases and J by 10 bases, with 27 bases between. This CDR3 region has 15 residues. CDR3: CATPTGGSSTRAQYF. The CDR3 coding sequence is TGTGCCACTCCTACCGGCGGAAGTTCCACCCGGGCGCAGTATTTT.

This clone was detected only a few times. The chain carries TRBV7-2 and TRBJ2-7; D unresolved. V shed 1 base and J shed 6 bases, with 10 bases lying between them. This CDR3 has 13 residues. Germline CDR1 is SGHTA and CDR2 is FQGNSA. CDR3 nucleotides: TGTGCCAGCAGCTTAGGACATCCGACCGAGCAGTACTTC. Residues: CASSLGHPTEQYF.

This clone has only a few counts. V gene TRBV19 combines with J gene TRBJ2-4, with D perhaps matching TRBD1 (6 bases). The CDR3 extends over 14 amino acids. The germline gives CDR1 LNHDA, CDR2 SQIVND (reference sequence). The V and J ends lost 3 bases and 1 base respectively, with 7 bases between them. CDR3 DNA: TGTGCCAGTAGTATTCAGGGGGCCAAAAACATTCAGTACTTC. It encodes CASSIQGAKNIQYF.

In this sample, this clone turned up a few times. V gene TRBV2 combines with J gene TRBJ2-1; unclear D gene. Deletions cut 7 bases from V and 0 bases from J, with 10 bases between. The CDR3 contains 14 residues. CDR1 and CDR2 (germline): SNHLY, FYNNEI. CDR3 sequence: CASKVGSSYNEQFF. The CDR3 coding sequence is TGTGCCAGCAAGGTCGGAAGCTCCTACAATGAGCAGTTCTTC.

CDR3 in amino acids: CASGSANTGELFF. The CDR3 DNA is TGTGCCAGCGGTTCTGCGAACACCGGGGAGCTGTTTTTT. The chain combines TRBV9 with TRBJ2-2, with D unresolved. The CDR3 sequence is 13 residues long. Germline CDR1 SGDLS, CDR2 YYNGEE. V was shortened by 7 bases and J by 0 bases, with 7 bases between the two germline ends.

The rearrangement links TRBV28 to TRBJ2-7; possibly TRBD1 for D (6 bases). The CDR3 loop spans 14 amino acids. In germline, CDR1 is MDHEN, CDR2 SYDVKM. Trimming removed 7 bases at V and 4 bases at J, with 17 bases between. The CDR3 reads CASTQGTDFYEQYF. The CDR3 DNA follows: TGTGCCAGCACCCAGGGGACCGACTTTTACGAGCAGTACTTC.

The rearrangement joins TRBV18 to TRBJ2-2; TRBD2 is a possible D gene (6 bases). The length of the CDR3 is 14 residues. The ends were cut back, 6 bases at V and 0 bases at J, with 8 bases in the middle. Germline assignment: CDR1 KGHSH and CDR2 LQKENI. CDR3 in amino acids: CASSGLTNTGELFF. CDR3 DNA sequence: TGTGCCAGCTCGGGACTGACGAACACCGGGGAGCTGTTTTTT.

The gene calls are TRBV5-4 and TRBJ2-2, with 9 bases identical to TRBD2. The V gene end was trimmed by 4 bases and the J gene end by 6 bases; junction bases not matched to a gene: 16. CDR1 SGHNT and CDR2 YYREEE come from the germline V gene (reference sequence). CDR3 length: 18 residues. The CDR3 region has the DNA TGTGCCAGCAGCCCGGGGGCTAGCGGGATTCTAGTCCCCGGGGAGCTGTTTTTT. Amino acids: CASSPGASGILVPGELFF.

This clone appeared a few times. The rearrangement links TRBV25-1 to TRBJ2-6; TRBD1 might be the D (6 bases). The V gene lost 5 bases and the J gene lost 0 bases, with 17 bases spanning the gap. The CDR3 is made up of 18 amino acids. The germline V gene has CDR1 MGHDK and CDR2 SYGVNS. CDR3 nucleotide sequence: TGTGCCAGCAGTCGAAAGGTGGGACAAAGCTCTGGGGCCAACGTCCTGACTTTC. Its translation is CASSRKVGQSSGANVLTF.

The J gene is TRBJ2-2, the V gene TRBV5-4; D is possibly TRBD1 (5 bases). The CDR3 covers 16 residues. V lost 4 bases, J lost 3 bases, and 16 bases lay in between. Germline V lookup: CDR1 SGHNT, CDR2 YYREEE (reference sequence). In DNA, the CDR3 is TGTGCCAGCAGCCCTACAAGGGGTTCAGACACCGGGGAGCTGTTTTTT. This sequence encodes CASSPTRGSDTGELFF.

The V call is TRBV7-2, the J call TRBJ1-2; TRBD1 might be the D (6 bases). This CDR3 comprises 15 residues. Trimming left V 1 base short and J 6 bases short, with 15 bases between. Per the germline V gene, CDR1 is SGHTA and CDR2 is FQGNSA. CDR3 DNA: TGTGCCAGCAGCTTAGTTGTTGGGGGGCGCCATGGCTACACCTTC. It yields the protein CASSLVVGGRHGYTF. The variable domain in full, completed from reference TRBV7-2 and TRBJ1-2, reads GAGVSQSPSNKVTEKGKDVELRCDPISGHTALYWYRQSLGQGLEFLIYFQGNSAPDKSGLPSDRFSAERTGGSVSTLTIQRTQQEDSAVYLCASSLVVGGRHGYTFGSGTRLTVV.

The V and J genes are TRBV18 and TRBJ2-3; 7 nucleotides line up with TRBD1. Looked up from germline, CDR1 is KGHSH and CDR2 is LQKENI. J gave up 1 base and V 2 bases, and 15 bases lay outside the gene matches. This CDR3 has 19 residues. The CDR3 spells CASSPSETGPLSGTDTQYF. DNA of the CDR3: TGTGCCAGCTCACCAAGTGAGACAGGGCCCCTCTCGGGCACAGATACGCAGTATTTT.

The chain links TRBV18 to TRBJ1-1, with D maybe TRBD1 (5 bases). Deletions cut 1 base from V and 2 bases from J, with 11 bases between. The germline CDR1 and CDR2 sequences are KGHSH and LQKENI. There are 15 residues in the CDR3. CDR3 bases: TGTGCCAGCTCACCACAATCAACAGGCAACACTGAAGCTTTCTTT. This sequence encodes CASSPQSTGNTEAFF.

The V and J genes are TRBV6-6 and TRBJ1-1; no definite D call. V was clipped by 0 bases and J by 1 base, with 12 bases between them. The CDR3 contains 16 residues. CDR1 and CDR2 from the germline V gene are MNHNY and SVGAGI (reference sequence). In DNA, the CDR3 is TGTGCCAGCAGTTACTCTCCTCAATCTCGGAACACTGAAGCTTTCTTT. Translated, it gives CASSYSPQSRNTEAFF.

V usage is TRBV29-1 and J usage is TRBJ1-1, with TRBD1 as a possible D gene (5 bases). CDR3 length: 13 residues. V lost 6 bases and J lost 1, with 12 bases in between. The germline V gene encodes CDR1 SQVTM and CDR2 ANQGSEA. The CDR3 DNA reads as TGCAGCGTAAAGGGACGGACGAACACTGAAGCTTTCTTT. Translated, it gives CSVKGRTNTEAFF.